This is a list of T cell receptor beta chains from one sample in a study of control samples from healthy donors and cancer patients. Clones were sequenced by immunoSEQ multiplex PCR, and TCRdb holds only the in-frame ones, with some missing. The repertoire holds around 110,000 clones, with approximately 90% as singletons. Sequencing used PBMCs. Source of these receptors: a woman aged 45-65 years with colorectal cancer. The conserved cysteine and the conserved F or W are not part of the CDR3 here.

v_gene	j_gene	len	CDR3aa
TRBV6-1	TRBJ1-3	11	ASSEQDVNTIY
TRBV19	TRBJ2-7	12	ASKTSGGTYEQY
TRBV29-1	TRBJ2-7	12	SVRGTSVSYEQY
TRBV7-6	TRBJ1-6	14	ASSLEIAGGTSPLH
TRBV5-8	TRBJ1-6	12	ASNGGLGNSPFH
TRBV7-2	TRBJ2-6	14	ASSLEAGPGANVLT
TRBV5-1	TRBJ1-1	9	ASSSNTEAF
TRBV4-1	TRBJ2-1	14	ASSHDRLVVANEQF
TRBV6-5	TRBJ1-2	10	ATYAPSYGYT
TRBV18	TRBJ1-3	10	ASVNSGNTIY
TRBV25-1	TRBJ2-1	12	ASSRTMGGAEQF
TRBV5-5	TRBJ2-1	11	ASSLDRYNEQF
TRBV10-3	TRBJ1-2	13	AISEGPTVNYGYT
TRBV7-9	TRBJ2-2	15	ASSLESAGERTGELF
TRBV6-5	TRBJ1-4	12	ASSITWGNEKLF
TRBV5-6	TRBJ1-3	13	ASNNLGGPGNTIY
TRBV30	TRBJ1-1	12	AWSVRERNTEAF
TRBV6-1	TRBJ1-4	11	ASSEYRDEKLF
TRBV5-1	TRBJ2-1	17	ASSRFPPPAGGSYNEQF
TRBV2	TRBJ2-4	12	ASSEILAKNIQY
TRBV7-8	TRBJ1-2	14	ASSLDGPVTDYGYT
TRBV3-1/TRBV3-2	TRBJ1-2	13	ASSQETGFGYGYT
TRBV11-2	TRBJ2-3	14	ASSFTGLVNSDTQY
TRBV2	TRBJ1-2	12	ASRGGWQASGYT
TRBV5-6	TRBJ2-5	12	ASSFFQALGTQY
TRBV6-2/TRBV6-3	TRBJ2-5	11	ASSYNLGETQY
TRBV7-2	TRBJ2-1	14	ASSLEGGASYNEQF
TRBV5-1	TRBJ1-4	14	ASSPGQESTNEKLF
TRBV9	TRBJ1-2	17	ASSPRLLGGTGKNYGYT
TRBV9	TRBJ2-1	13	ASSVAFGGFNEQF
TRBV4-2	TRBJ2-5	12	ASSQGGTQETQY
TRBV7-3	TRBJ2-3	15	ASSAGLAGVLSDTQY
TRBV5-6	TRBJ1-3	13	ASSFGEGPGNTIY
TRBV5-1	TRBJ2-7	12	ASSQVSGGAQQY
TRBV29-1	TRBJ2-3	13	SVEPDVMYTDTQY
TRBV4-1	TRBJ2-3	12	ASSQTGPGDTQY
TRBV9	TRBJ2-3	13	ASRGGGSGTDTQY
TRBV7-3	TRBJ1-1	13	ASSLSATGNTEAF
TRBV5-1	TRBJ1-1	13	ASSLAGALNTEAF
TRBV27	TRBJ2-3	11	ASSPSGADTQY
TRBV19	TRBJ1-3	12	ASSIFGPGNTIY
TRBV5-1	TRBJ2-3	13	ASSFRDSHRDTQY
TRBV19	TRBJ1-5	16	ASSIWQGAYYSNQPQH
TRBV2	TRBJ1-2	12	ASRDRGPIPGYT
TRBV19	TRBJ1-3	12	ASSMLSLGNTIY
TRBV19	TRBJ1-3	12	ASSTASSGNTIY
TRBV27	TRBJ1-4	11	ASSDRGREKLF
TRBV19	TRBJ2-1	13	ASSISAAEGDEQF
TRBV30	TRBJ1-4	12	AWSENGINEKLF
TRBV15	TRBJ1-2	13	ATHRGGLTSYGYT
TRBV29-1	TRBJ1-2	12	SVDPRQTNYGYT